The 21 T cell receptor beta chains below come from one sample, sequenced in a study of control samples from healthy donors and cancer patients (dated by TCRdb to 2019 to 2021). The library was generated by the immunoSEQ multiplex PCR assay. TCRdb holds this immuneACCESS table with in-frame rearrangements only. Some clones are missing; in checked studies, unresolved V genes explain under half, and the rest has no known cause. A total of fewer than 90,000 clones appear in this sample, roughly 94% of them only once. 6% to 8% of the sample comes from the top ten. Material: blood. These receptors were taken from a woman aged 40-49 years in good health.

The CDR3 DNA reads TGTGCCAGCAGAGCGGGGGGGCAGGAGACCCAGTACTTC. It codes for CASRAGGQETQYF. J is TRBJ2-5 and V is TRBV12-3 or TRBV12-4; 10 bases align to TRBD2. The CDR3 length is 13 residues. J was trimmed by 5 bases and V by 6 bases; bases with no gene match: 3.

The chain employs TRBV4-2 and TRBJ2-7; 10 bases line up with TRBD2. Germline assignment: CDR1 LGHNA and CDR2 YNFKEQ. The CDR3 covers 15 residues. The ends lost 1 base at V and 4 bases at J; junction bases unmatched: 4. CDR3 DNA sequence: TGTGCCAGCAGCCAAGCTCCAGCGGGAGGGTACGAGCAGTACTTC. Protein product: CASSQAPAGGYEQYF.

The chain carries TRBV28 and TRBJ2-1; D is possibly TRBD1 or TRBD2 (6 bases each). Trimming left V 2 bases short and J 5 bases short, with 16 bases between. The CDR3 contains 16 residues. In germline, CDR1 is MDHEN, CDR2 SYDVKM. The chain's CDR3 is CASSLTESGAHNEQFF. CDR3 in DNA: TGTGCCAGCAGTTTAACCGAGTCGGGGGCCCACAATGAGCAGTTCTTC.

The CDR3, as DNA: TGTGCCAGCAGCTTCCGGGACAGGGTATCTGGGGCCAACGTCCTGACTTTC. This encodes CASSFRDRVSGANVLTF. The genes are TRBV7-8 and TRBJ2-6, with 9 bases matching TRBD1. V was pared by 3 bases and J by 1 base, with 4 bases of the junction left unmatched. Germline CDR1 is SGHVS and CDR2 is FQNEAQ. The CDR3 has 17 amino acids.

The chain uses TRBV6-5 and TRBJ2-7; 9 nucleotides match TRBD1. This CDR3 has 14 residues. V dropped 6 bases and J dropped 2; count of bases not matched to a gene: 5. In germline, CDR1 is MNHEY, CDR2 SVGAGI. The CDR3 nucleotides are TGTGCCAGCAGCAGGGACAGGGTAACCTACGAGCAGTACTTC. Translation: CASSRDRVTYEQYF.

The chain carries TRBV5-4 and TRBJ2-2; 11 nucleotides match TRBD2. The CDR3 covers 15 residues. Trimming removed 4 bases from V and 4 bases from J; junction bases left unmatched: 3. Germline lookup yields CDR1 SGHNT and CDR2 YYREEE (reference sequence). DNA for the CDR3: TGTGCCAGCAGCCTTAGCGGGGGGGCCACCGGGGAGCTGTTTTTT. Protein product: CASSLSGGATGELFF.

The chain uses TRBV6-5 and TRBJ2-7, with 11 bases aligning to TRBD2. V lost 9 bases and J lost 2; bases outside the gene matches: 6. The CDR3 length is 14 residues. CDR1 is MNHEY, CDR2 SVGAGI, per germline. This CDR3 is CARPSGRNAYEQYF. The CDR3, as DNA: TGTGCCAGACCTAGCGGGAGGAACGCCTACGAGCAGTACTTC.

The count of this clone is one. V and J are TRBV27 and TRBJ1-1; D might be TRBD1 (5 bases). V was pared by 6 bases and J by 1 base, with 12 bases between. Germline values: CDR1 MNHEY, CDR2 SMNVEV (reference sequence). This CDR3 comprises 14 residues. CDR3 in DNA: TGTGCCAGCAGCCCAATGGACACGAACACTGAAGCTTTCTTT. This translates into CASSPMDTNTEAFF.

This rearrangement joins TRBV19 to TRBJ2-1; the match to TRBD1 covers 9 bases. Looked up from germline, CDR1 is LNHDA and CDR2 is SQIVND (reference sequence). After removal of 8 bases from V and 7 bases from J, the junction contained 6 bases not matched to a gene. There are 13 residues in the CDR3. In DNA form, the CDR3 reads TGTGCCAGTTTGAACAGGGGGCTAAATGAGCAGTTCTTC. This codes for CASLNRGLNEQFF.

CDR3 loop: CASRIDTSQKLFF. The CDR3 coding sequence is TGCGCCAGCAGGATAGACACCTCCCAAAAACTGTTTTTT. This chain joins TRBV5-1 and TRBJ1-4; D gene unclear. Trimming cost V 5 bases and J 9 bases, with 14 bases left between them. The CDR3 totals 13 residues. Germline-derived CDR1 and CDR2 are SGHRS and YFSETQ.

V gene TRBV3-1 (or the pseudogene TRBV3-2) combines with J gene TRBJ1-6; 10 bases agree with TRBD1. From germline, CDR1 is LGHDT and CDR2 YNNKEL (reference sequence). With 4 bases clipped from V and 8 bases from J, the junction kept 2 bases outside the gene matches. The CDR3 loop spans 14 amino acids. CDR3: CASSRQGADSPLHF. The CDR3 nucleotides read TGTGCCAGCAGCCGACAGGGGGCTGATTCACCCCTCCACTTT.

In its sample, this clone was seen once. The V and J genes are TRBV15 and TRBJ2-5; 9 positions agree with TRBD2. V shed 4 bases, J shed 7 bases, and the junction held 10 bases outside the gene matches. From germline, CDR1 is LNHNV and CDR2 YYDKDF (reference sequence). There are 15 residues in the CDR3. The CDR3 region is CATSIGGGARVTQYF. CDR3 coding DNA: TGTGCCACCAGCATAGGCGGGGGGGCCAGGGTGACCCAGTACTTC.

This chain connects TRBV2 to TRBJ2-2, with D possibly TRBD1 on 6 matching bases. This CDR3 has 15 amino acids. V was trimmed by 4 bases and J by 3 bases, leaving 12 bases between them. Germline loops: CDR1 SNHLY, CDR2 FYNNEI. CDR3 loop: CASSVSAGDTGELFF. CDR3 in DNA: TGTGCCAGCAGTGTATCGGCAGGGGACACCGGGGAGCTGTTTTTT.

The chain uses TRBV4-3 and TRBJ2-2; D is uncertain. Germline CDR1 LGHNA, CDR2 YSLEER. The germline V and J ends were trimmed by 2 bases and 6 bases, with 16 bases remaining between them. The CDR3 extends over 16 amino acids. The CDR3 nucleotides are TGCGCCAGCAGCCAATCTTTTAGATATCGGGCCGGGGAGCTGTTTTTT. Translated: CASSQSFRYRAGELFF.

This clone was recorded only once. The chain carries TRBV28 and TRBJ1-4; tentative D call: TRBD1 (5 bases). The CDR3 has 15 residues. Per germline, CDR1 MDHEN and CDR2 SYDVKM. Deletions cut 5 bases from V and 4 bases from J, with 14 bases between. CDR3 loop: CASSLVRQHNEKLFF. In DNA form, the CDR3 reads TGTGCCAGCAGTCTAGTCAGACAGCATAATGAAAAACTGTTTTTT. The entire variable domain, with the rest obtained from reference TRBV28 and TRBJ1-4, is as follows: DVKVTQSSRYLVKRTGEKVFLECVQDMDHENMFWYRQDPGLGLRLIYFSYDVKMKEKGDIPEGYSVSREKKERFSLILESASTNQTSMYLCASSLVRQHNEKLFFGSGTQLSVL.

The V call is TRBV3-1 (or the pseudogene TRBV3-2), the J call TRBJ1-1, with 7 bases fitting TRBD1. The germline V gene encodes CDR1 LGHDT and CDR2 YNNKEL (reference sequence). CDR3 size: 14 residues. V lost 4 bases, J lost 5 bases, and 7 bases stayed unmatched. The CDR3 protein is CASSLRQGRTEAFF. CDR3 sequence (DNA): TGTGCCAGCAGCCTACGACAGGGTCGGACTGAAGCTTTCTTT.

With respect to this clone: At one of its ends the junction is not consistent with the germline gene, which may arise from a read error. The chain is built from TRBV23-1 and TRBJ2-3, with 11 bases fitting TRBD2. TRBV23-1 is an ORF, with its function uncertain. CDR3 length: 21 amino acids. CDR3 coding DNA: TGCGCCTGCAGTCAATCTCCCCCCCTAGCGGGGGGCATAAGAGGCACAGATACGCAGTATTTT. Its translation: CACSQSPPLAGGIRGTDTQYF.

This chain joins TRBV21-1 and TRBJ2-2; the D call in the table, TRBD1, was not verified against the DNA. TRBV21-1 constitutes a pseudogene. The CDR3 has 17 amino acids. CDR3 bases: TGTGCCAGCAGCAAAGTTTACGAGACAGGGGACACCGGGGAGCTGTTTTTT. Translation gives CASSKVYETGDTGELFF.

J is TRBJ2-7 and V is TRBV2; tentatively, D is TRBD2 (5 bases). Per germline, CDR1 SNHLY and CDR2 FYNNEI. Trimming took off 6 bases at V and 3 bases at J, with 15 bases between the two ends. The CDR3 is 14 residues long. For the CDR3, the DNA is TGTGCCAGCAGCTCCTCGTGGACTGACTACGAGCAGTACTTC. This codes for CASSSSWTDYEQYF.

The chain carries TRBV24-1 and TRBJ2-7; a possible D gene is TRBD2 (5 bases). The CDR3 covers 15 residues. V was clipped by 9 bases and J by 0 bases, with 17 bases between them. The V gene's germline CDR1 is KGHDR and CDR2 SFDVKD. The CDR3 protein is CATAPGGSNSYEQYF. In nucleotides, the CDR3 is TGTGCCACCGCCCCTGGCGGGTCCAACTCCTACGAGCAGTACTTC.

This chain joins TRBV12-3 or TRBV12-4 and TRBJ2-3; 8 nucleotides agree with TRBD1. V shed 8 bases, J shed 3 bases, and the junction held 4 bases outside the gene matches. The CDR3 sequence is 13 residues long. In nucleotides, the CDR3 is TGTGCCAGCGGCAGACAGGGGACAGATACGCAGTATTTT. It yields the protein CASGRQGTDTQYF.